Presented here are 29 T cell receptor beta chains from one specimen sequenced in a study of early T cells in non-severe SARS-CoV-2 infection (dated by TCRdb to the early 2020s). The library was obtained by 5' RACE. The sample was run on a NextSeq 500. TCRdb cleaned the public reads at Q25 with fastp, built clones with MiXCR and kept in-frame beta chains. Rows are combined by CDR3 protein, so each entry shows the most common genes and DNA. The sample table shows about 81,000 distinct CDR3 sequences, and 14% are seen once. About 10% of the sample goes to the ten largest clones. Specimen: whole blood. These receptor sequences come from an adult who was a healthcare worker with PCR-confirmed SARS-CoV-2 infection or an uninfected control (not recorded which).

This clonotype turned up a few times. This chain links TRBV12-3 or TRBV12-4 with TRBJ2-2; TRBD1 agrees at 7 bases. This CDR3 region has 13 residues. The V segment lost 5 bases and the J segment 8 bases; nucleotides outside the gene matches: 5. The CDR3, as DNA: TGTGCCAGCAGTCTACAGGGGAGAGGGGAGCTGTTTTTT. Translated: CASSLQGRGELFF.

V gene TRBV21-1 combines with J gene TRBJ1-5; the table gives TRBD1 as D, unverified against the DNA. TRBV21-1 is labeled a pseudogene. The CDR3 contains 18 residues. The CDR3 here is CASSKIQEGLYSNQPQHF. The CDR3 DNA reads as TGTGCCAGCAGCAAAATTCAAGAGGGGCTGTATAGCAATCAGCCCCAGCATTTT.

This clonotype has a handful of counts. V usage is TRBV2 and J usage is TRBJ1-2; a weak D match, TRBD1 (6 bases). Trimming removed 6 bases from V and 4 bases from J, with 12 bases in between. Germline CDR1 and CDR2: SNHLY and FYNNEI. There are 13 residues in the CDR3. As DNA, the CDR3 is TGTGCCAGCAGATTTCGGGACATCTATGGCTACACCTTC. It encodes CASRFRDIYGYTF.

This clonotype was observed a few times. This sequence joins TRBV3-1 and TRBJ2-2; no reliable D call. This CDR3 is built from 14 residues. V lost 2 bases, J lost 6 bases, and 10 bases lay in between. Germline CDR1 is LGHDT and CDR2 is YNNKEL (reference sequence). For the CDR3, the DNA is TGTGCCAGCAGCCAATTGGGTATGCCCGGGGAGCTGTTTTTT. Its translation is CASSQLGMPGELFF. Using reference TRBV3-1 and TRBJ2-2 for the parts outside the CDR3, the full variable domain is DTAVSQTPKYLVTQMGNDKSIKCEQNLGHDTMYWYKQDSKKFLKIMFSYNNKELIINETVPNRFSPKSPDKAHLNLHINSLELGDSAVYFCASSQLGMPGELFFGEGSRLTVL.

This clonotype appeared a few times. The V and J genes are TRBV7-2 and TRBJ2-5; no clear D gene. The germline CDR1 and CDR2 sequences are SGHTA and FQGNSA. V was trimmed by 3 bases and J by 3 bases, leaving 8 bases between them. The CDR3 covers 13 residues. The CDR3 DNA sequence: TGTGCCAGCAGCTTGGGTCCTGAAGAGACCCAGTACTTC. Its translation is CASSLGPEETQYF. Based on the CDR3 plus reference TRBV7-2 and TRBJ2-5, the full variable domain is GAGVSQSPSNKVTEKGKDVELRCDPISGHTALYWYRQSLGQGLEFLIYFQGNSAPDKSGLPSDRFSAERTGGSVSTLTIQRTQQEDSAVYLCASSLGPEETQYFGPGTRLLVL.

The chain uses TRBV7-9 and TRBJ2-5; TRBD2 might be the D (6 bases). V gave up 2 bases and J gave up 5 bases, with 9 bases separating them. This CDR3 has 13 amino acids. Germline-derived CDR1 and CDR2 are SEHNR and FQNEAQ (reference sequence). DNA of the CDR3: TGTGCCAGCAGCTTACTACTAGCTGAGACCCAGTACTTC. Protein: CASSLLLAETQYF.

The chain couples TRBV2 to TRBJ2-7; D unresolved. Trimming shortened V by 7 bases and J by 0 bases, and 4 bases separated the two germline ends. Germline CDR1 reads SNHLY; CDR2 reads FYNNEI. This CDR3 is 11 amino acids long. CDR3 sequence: CASKSSYEQYF. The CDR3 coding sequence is TGTGCCAGCAAGAGCTCCTACGAGCAGTACTTC.

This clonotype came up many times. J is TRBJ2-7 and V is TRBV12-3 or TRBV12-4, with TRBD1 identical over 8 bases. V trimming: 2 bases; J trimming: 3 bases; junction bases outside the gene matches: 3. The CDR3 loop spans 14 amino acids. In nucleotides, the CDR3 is TGTGCCAGCAGTTTACAGGACAGGGTCTACGAGCAGTACTTC. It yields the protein CASSLQDRVYEQYF.

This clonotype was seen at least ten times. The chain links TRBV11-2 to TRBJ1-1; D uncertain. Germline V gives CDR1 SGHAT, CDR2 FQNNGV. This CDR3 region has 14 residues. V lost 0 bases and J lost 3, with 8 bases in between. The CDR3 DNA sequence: TGTGCCAGCAGCTTAGAGGGGTTTTACACTGAAGCTTTCTTT. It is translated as CASSLEGFYTEAFF.

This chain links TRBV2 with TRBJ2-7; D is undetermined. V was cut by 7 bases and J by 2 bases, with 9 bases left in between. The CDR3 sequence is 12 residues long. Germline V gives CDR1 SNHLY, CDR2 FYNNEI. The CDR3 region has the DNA TGTGCCAGCAAGCAAGTCACCTACGAGCAGTACTTC. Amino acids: CASKQVTYEQYF.

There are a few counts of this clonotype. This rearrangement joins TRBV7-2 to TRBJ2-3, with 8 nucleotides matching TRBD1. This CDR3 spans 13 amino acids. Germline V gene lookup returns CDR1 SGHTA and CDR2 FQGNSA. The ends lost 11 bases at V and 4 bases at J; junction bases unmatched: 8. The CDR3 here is CALIRGPSDTQYF. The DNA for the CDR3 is TGTGCCCTGATCAGGGGGCCGTCAGATACGCAGTATTTT.

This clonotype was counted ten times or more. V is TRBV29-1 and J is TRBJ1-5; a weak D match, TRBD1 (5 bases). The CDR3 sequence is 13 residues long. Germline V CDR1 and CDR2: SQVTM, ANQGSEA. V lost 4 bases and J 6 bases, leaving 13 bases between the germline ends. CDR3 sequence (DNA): TGCAGCGTTGCTACAGGATTTACTCAGCCCCAGCATTTT. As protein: CSVATGFTQPQHF.

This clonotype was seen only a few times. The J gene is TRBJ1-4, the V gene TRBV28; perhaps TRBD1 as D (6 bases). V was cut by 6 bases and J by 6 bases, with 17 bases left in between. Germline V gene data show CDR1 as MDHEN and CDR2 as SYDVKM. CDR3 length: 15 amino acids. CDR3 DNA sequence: TGTGCCAGCAGGGACGCGGGGGCGAAGGATGAAAAACTGTTTTTT. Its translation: CASRDAGAKDEKLFF.

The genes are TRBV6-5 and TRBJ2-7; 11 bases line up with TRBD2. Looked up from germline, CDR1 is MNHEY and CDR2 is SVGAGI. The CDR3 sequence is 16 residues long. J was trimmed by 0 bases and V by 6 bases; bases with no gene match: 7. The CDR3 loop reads CASRGGLAVSSYEQYF. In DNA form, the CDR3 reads TGTGCCAGCAGGGGGGGACTAGCGGTGAGCTCCTACGAGCAGTACTTC.

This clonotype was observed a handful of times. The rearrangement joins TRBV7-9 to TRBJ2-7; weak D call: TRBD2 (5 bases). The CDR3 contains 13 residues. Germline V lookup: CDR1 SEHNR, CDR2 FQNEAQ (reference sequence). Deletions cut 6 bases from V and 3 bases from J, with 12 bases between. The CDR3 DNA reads TGTGCCAGCAGTCCCGGGATCAACTACGAGCAGTACTTC. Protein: CASSPGINYEQYF.

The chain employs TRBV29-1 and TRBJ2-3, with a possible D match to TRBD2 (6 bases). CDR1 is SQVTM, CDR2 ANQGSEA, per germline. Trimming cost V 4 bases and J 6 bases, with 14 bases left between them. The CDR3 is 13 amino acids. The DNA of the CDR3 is TGCAGCGTTGTAGTGGGGGGTTTGGATACGCAGTATTTT. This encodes CSVVVGGLDTQYF.

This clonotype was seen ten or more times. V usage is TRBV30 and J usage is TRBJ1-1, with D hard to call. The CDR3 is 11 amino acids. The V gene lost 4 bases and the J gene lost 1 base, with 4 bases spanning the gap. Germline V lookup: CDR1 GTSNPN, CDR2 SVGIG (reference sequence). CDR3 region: CAWTRNTEAFF. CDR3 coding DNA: TGTGCCTGGACCAGGAACACTGAAGCTTTCTTT.

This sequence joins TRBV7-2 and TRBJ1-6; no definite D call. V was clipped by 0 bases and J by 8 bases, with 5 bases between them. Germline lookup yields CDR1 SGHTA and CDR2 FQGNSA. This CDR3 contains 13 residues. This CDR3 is CASSLAIHSPLHF. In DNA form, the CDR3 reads TGTGCCAGCAGCTTAGCGATCCATTCACCCCTCCACTTT.

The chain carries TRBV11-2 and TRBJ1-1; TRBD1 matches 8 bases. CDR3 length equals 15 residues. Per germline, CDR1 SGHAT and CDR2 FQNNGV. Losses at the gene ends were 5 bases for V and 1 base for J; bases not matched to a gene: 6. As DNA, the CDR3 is TGTGCCAGCAGCCTAAGGGGGACAGGGAACACTGAAGCTTTCTTT. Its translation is CASSLRGTGNTEAFF.

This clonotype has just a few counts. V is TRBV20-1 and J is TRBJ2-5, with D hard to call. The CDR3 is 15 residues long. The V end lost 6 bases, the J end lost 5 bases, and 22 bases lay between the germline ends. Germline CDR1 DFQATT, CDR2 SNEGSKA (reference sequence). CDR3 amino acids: CSATTGLVDWETQYF. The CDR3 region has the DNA TGCAGTGCAACCACTGGTCTGGTTGATTGGGAGACCCAGTACTTC.

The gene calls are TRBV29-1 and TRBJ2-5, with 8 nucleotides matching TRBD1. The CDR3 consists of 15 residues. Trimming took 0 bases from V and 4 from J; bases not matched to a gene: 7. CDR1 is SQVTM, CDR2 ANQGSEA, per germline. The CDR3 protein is CSVEDFRGRGETQYF. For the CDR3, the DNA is TGCAGCGTTGAAGATTTCAGGGGGCGAGGAGAGACCCAGTACTTC.

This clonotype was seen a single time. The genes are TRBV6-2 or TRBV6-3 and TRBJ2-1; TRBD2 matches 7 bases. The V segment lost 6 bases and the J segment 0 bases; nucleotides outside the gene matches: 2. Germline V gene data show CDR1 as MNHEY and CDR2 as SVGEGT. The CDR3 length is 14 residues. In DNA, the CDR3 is TGTGCCAGCAGCCCGGGGGGCTCCTACAATGAGCAGTTCTTC. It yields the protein CASSPGGSYNEQFF.

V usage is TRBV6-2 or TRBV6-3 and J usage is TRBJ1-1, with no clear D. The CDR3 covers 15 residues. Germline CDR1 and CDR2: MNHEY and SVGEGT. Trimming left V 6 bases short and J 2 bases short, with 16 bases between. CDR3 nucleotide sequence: TGTGCCAGCAGCGTTGCCCCGACGGGAAACACTGAAGCTTTCTTT. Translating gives CASSVAPTGNTEAFF.

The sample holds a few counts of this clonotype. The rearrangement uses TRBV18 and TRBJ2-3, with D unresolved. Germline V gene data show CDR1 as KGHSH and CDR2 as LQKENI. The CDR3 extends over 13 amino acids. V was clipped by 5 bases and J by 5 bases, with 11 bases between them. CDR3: CASSSQGKDTQYF. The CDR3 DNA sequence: TGTGCCAGCTCATCGCAAGGGAAAGATACGCAGTATTTT.

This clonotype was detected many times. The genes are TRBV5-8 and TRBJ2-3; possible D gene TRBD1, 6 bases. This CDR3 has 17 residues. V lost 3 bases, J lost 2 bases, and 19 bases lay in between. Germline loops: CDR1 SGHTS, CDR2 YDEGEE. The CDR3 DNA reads TGTGCCAGCAGCTCCCTTGGACAGAGCACCCTCACAGATACGCAGTATTTT. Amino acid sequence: CASSSLGQSTLTDTQYF.

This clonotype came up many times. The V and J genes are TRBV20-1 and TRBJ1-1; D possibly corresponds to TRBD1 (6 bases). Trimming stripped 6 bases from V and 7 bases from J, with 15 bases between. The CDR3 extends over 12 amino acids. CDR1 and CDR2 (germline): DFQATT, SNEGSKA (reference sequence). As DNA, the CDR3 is TGCAGTGCCACTGACAGGTGGGATGAAGCTTTCTTT. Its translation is CSATDRWDEAFF.

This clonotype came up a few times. CDR3 bases: TGTGCCAGCAGCTTAGCGAAGGGCACTGAAGCTTTCTTT. Amino acid sequence: CASSLAKGTEAFF. V gene TRBV7-2 combines with J gene TRBJ1-1; D call uncertain. Germline V lookup: CDR1 SGHTA, CDR2 FQGNSA. Trimming removed 0 bases from V and 4 bases from J, with 6 bases in between. This CDR3 contains 13 residues.

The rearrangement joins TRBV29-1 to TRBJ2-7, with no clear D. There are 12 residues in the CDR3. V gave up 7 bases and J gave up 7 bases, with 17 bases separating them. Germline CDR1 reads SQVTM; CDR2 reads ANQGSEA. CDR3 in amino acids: CSAGDPDLEQYF. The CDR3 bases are TGCAGCGCCGGAGATCCGGATTTGGAGCAGTACTTC.

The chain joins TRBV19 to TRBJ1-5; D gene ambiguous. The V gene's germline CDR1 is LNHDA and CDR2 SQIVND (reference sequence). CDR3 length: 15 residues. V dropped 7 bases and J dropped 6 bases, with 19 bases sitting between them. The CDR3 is CASKSISGQFQPQHF. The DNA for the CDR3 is TGTGCCAGTAAATCAATCTCTGGTCAGTTTCAGCCCCAGCATTTT.